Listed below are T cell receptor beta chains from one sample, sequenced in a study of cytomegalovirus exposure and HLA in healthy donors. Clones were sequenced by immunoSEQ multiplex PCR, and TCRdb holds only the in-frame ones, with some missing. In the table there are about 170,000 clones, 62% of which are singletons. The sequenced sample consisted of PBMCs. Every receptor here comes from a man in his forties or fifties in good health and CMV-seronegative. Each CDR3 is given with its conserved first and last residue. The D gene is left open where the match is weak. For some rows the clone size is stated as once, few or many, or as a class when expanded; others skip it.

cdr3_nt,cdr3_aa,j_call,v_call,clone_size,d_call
TGTGCCAGTACCGCGGACAGGGGGACCGAGCAGTACTTC,CASTADRGTEQYF,TRBJ2-7,TRBV19,-,TRBD1
TGCGCCAGCAGTCAACCAGGGGAGCCCACTGGAAACACCATATATTTT,CASSQPGEPTGNTIYF,TRBJ1-3,TRBV5-1,few,-
TGTGCCAGCAGCGTAGGGGACTCCGTCGAGCCCCAGCATTTT,CASSVGDSVEPQHF,TRBJ1-5,TRBV9,-,-
TGTGCCAGCAGCTTCTTTGGGTCCGGAGTCTACGAGCAGTACTTC,CASSFFGSGVYEQYF,TRBJ2-7,TRBV5-4,-,-
TGTGCCAGCTCACCGACGACAGGTGGTAATGAAAAACTGTTTTTT,CASSPTTGGNEKLFF,TRBJ1-4,TRBV18,few,-
TGTGCCAGCAGTTACCCCCCGGACTTAATGGATACGCAGTATTTT,CASSYPPDLMDTQYF,TRBJ2-3,TRBV6-6,once,-
TGTGCCAGTATCGAAGGGGGCGCAAACACAGATACGCAGTATTTT,CASIEGGANTDTQYF,TRBJ2-3,TRBV19,-,TRBD1
TGTGCCACGCGTAGACGGACAGGTCTCTTCTGCGAGCAGTACTTC,CATRRRTGLFCEQYF,TRBJ2-7,TRBV21-1,-,-
TGTGCCAGCCTGGGGGGGAATACTTACAATGAGCAGTTCTTC,CASLGGNTYNEQFF,TRBJ2-1,TRBV6-1,-,TRBD2
TGCGCCAGCAGCCAAGATGTGAGGGATTGGGAGACCCAGTACTTC,CASSQDVRDWETQYF,TRBJ2-5,TRBV4-1,-,-
TGTGCCAGCGCCCGCGGGGACAAAAACATTCAGTACTTC,CASARGDKNIQYF,TRBJ2-4,TRBV6-5,-,-
TGTGCCAGTAGTATGGGGACAGGGGGTGTCGACGAGCAGTACTTC,CASSMGTGGVDEQYF,TRBJ2-7,TRBV19,-,TRBD1
TGTGCCAGCAGTCCCCGGGACAGGCCCACCGGGGAGCTGTTTTTT,CASSPRDRPTGELFF,TRBJ2-2,TRBV27,-,TRBD1
TGTGCCAGCACCCTCGACAGGGGCAGGGATGGCTACACCTTC,CASTLDRGRDGYTF,TRBJ1-2,TRBV6-1,-,TRBD1
TGTGCCAGCAGTCGGGGACAGACTAGCACAGATACGCAGTATTTT,CASSRGQTSTDTQYF,TRBJ2-3,TRBV28,few,TRBD1
TGCGCCAGCAGCTTGGATCAGAACTACGAGCAGTACTTC,CASSLDQNYEQYF,TRBJ2-7,TRBV5-1,-,-
TGTGCCAGCCTATGGACAGGGACCTCCTACGAGCAGTACTTC,CASLWTGTSYEQYF,TRBJ2-7,TRBV6-1,few,TRBD1
TGCACCAGCAGCCAAGAAGGACTAGCGGGGATGGGTGAGCAGTTCTTC,CTSSQEGLAGMGEQFF,TRBJ2-1,TRBV1,few,-
TGTGCCAGCAGCTCAGGACAGGGGATTCTGGCAGATACGCAGTATTTT,CASSSGQGILADTQYF,TRBJ2-3,TRBV7-9,few,TRBD1
TGTGCCAGCAGTTCCTCCCTCAATGAGCAGTTCTTC,CASSSSLNEQFF,TRBJ2-1,TRBV28,few,-
TGTGCCAGCAGTGAACAGGGGGCCCCGATCTATGGCTACACCTTC,CASSEQGAPIYGYTF,TRBJ1-2,TRBV6-1,-,TRBD1
TGTGCCAGCACCCACAGGCAACCTATTAATGAAAAACTGTTTTTT,CASTHRQPINEKLFF,TRBJ1-4,TRBV5-8,once,-
TGTGCCAGCAGCCCCGACGGGCCTAGGGGAGAGACCCAGTACTTC,CASSPDGPRGETQYF,TRBJ2-5,TRBV6-5,-,-
TGTGCCAGCAGCTGGGGGCCCGGGGAGCTGTTTTTT,CASSWGPGELFF,TRBJ2-2,TRBV5-6,-,-
TGTGCCAGTAGTACGTACACGAACACTGAAGCTTTCTTT,CASSTYTNTEAFF,TRBJ1-1,TRBV19,-,-
TGTTCCAGCAGCTTATCTAGCGGGGGGCGCACCGGGGAGCTGTTTTTT,CSSSLSSGGRTGELFF,TRBJ2-2,TRBV7-9,-,TRBD2
TGTGCCAACCGACTAGAGAATGAGCAGTTCTTC,CANRLENEQFF,TRBJ2-1,TRBV2,-,-
TGCGCCAGCAGCTTGGAGGCGGGTGGGGAGCAGTTCTTC,CASSLEAGGEQFF,TRBJ2-1,TRBV5-1,-,-
TGTGCCTGTAAACTAGCGGGAGGAGCAGATACGCAGTATTTT,CACKLAGGADTQYF,TRBJ2-3,TRBV30,-,TRBD2
TGTGCCAGCAGCCAAGATCTCCCGGATAGCGGGAGTCTCTACGAGCAGTACTTC,CASSQDLPDSGSLYEQYF,TRBJ2-7,TRBV4-2,-,TRBD2
TGTGCCAGTAGCGGGACATTCTCTGGGGCCAACGTCCTGACTTTC,CASSGTFSGANVLTF,TRBJ2-6,TRBV19,-,-
TGTGCCAGCAGCCCTCCGGGACTAGCGGGAGATCTTGAGCAGTTCTTC,CASSPPGLAGDLEQFF,TRBJ2-1,TRBV5-4,few,TRBD2
TGTGCCAGCCGACCGTACAGGGGGCTGAATGAAAAACTGTTTTTT,CASRPYRGLNEKLFF,TRBJ1-4,TRBV7-9,-,TRBD1
TGTGCCAGCAGTGACTCATCAGGAGCGGGGGAGGGTCAAGATACGCAGTATTTT,CASSDSSGAGEGQDTQYF,TRBJ2-3,TRBV6-4,-,TRBD2
TGTGCCAGCAGCTTGTGGCCTCGCAGGGGGCGATGGGGCTACACCTTC,CASSLWPRRGRWGYTF,TRBJ1-2,TRBV5-4,-,TRBD1
TGTGCCAGCACCAGGGGGCTTGACCAGCCCCAGCATTTT,CASTRGLDQPQHF,TRBJ1-5,TRBV2,-,TRBD1
TGTGCCAGCAGGACTAGCGGGGTTTCGAATGAGCAGTTCTTC,CASRTSGVSNEQFF,TRBJ2-1,TRBV25-1,few,TRBD2
TGTGCCAGTAGCCCTAGGACAGCCTACACTGAAGCTTTCTTT,CASSPRTAYTEAFF,TRBJ1-1,TRBV19,-,-
TGTGCCAGCAGTGCGACTAGCGGGGACACAGATACGCAGTATTTT,CASSATSGDTDTQYF,TRBJ2-3,TRBV6-5,-,TRBD2
TGTGCCAGCAGCTTAGCGCGGGGGTTCAGCACAGATACGCAGTATTTT,CASSLARGFSTDTQYF,TRBJ2-3,TRBV7-9,-,TRBD2
TGTGCCAGCAGCTCACAGGGGGCACTTGGTGAGCAGTTCTTC,CASSSQGALGEQFF,TRBJ2-1,TRBV7-2,-,TRBD1
TGCGCCAGCAGCCAAGTAGGGGATTCACCCCTCCACTTT,CASSQVGDSPLHF,TRBJ1-6,TRBV4-1,-,-
TGTGCCAGCAGGGACAAAGGCTCCTATAATTCACCCCTCCACTTT,CASRDKGSYNSPLHF,TRBJ1-6,TRBV2,-,-
TGTGCAAGTCGCTTGGCCACGGGGGGCGGGGCATCCTACGAGCAGTACTTC,CASRLATGGGASYEQYF,TRBJ2-7,TRBV12-2,-,-
TGTGCCACCAGTTCAGCGGGGAGCACAGATACGCAGTATTTT,CATSSAGSTDTQYF,TRBJ2-3,TRBV15,-,TRBD2
TGTGCCAGCAGCCTAACAGGGAACTATGGCTACACCTTC,CASSLTGNYGYTF,TRBJ1-2,TRBV27,-,-
TGTGCCAGCTCACTCTCAGGAGGAACTAATGAAAAACTGTTTTTT,CASSLSGGTNEKLFF,TRBJ1-4,TRBV18,-,-
TGTGCCAGCAGCATGTGGAGCCTCACAGATACGCAGTATTTT,CASSMWSLTDTQYF,TRBJ2-3,TRBV9,-,-
TGTGCCAGCAGTCCCTCCCGGGGTAGCAATCAGCCCCAGCATTTT,CASSPSRGSNQPQHF,TRBJ1-5,TRBV6-1,-,-
TGTGCCAGCAGCTTCTGGACAGACGCCTACGAGCAGTACTTC,CASSFWTDAYEQYF,TRBJ2-7,TRBV7-2,-,-
TGCAGCGCCATACAGGAGCTAAACACCGGGGAGCTGTTTTTT,CSAIQELNTGELFF,TRBJ2-2,TRBV29-1,-,-
TGTGCCAGCACCCTAGACAGGGCGAACACTGGGGAGCTGTTTTTT,CASTLDRANTGELFF,TRBJ2-2,TRBV11-2,-,TRBD1
TGCAGCGTTGATGCAGGGGGACCCTACGAGCAGTACTTC,CSVDAGGPYEQYF,TRBJ2-7,TRBV29-1,once,TRBD1